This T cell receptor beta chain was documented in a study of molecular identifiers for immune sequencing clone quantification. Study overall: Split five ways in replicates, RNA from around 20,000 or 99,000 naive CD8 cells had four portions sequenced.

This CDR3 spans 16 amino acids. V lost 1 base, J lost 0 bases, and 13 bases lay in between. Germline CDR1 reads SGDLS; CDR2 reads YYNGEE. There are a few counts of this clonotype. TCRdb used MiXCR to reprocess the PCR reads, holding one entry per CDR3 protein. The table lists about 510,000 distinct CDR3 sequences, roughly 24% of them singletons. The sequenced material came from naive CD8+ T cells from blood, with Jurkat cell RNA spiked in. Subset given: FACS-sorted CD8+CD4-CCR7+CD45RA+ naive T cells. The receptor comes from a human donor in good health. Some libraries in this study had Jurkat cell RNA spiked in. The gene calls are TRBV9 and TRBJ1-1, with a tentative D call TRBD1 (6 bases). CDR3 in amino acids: CASSVKNRVLNTEAFF. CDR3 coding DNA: TGTGCCAGCAGCGTAAAAAACAGGGTCTTGAACACTGAAGCTTTCTTT.